These 27 T cell receptor beta chains were all obtained from the same sample, sequenced in a study of tumor and adjacent non-tumor tissue in lung cancer. RNA was extracted from bulk tissue without any cell sorting. Three rounds of nested PCR, following a modified ARM-PCR protocol, produced the TCRbeta library. TCRdb used MiXCR to reprocess the multiplex PCR reads, holding one entry per CDR3 protein. Of roughly 200,000 distinct CDR3 sequences listed, 71% are singletons. Sequenced sample: lung tumor tissue. These receptors were obtained from a man in his sixties with non-small cell lung cancer.

About this clonotype: An end of the junction does not agree with germline; a read error may underlie this. The chain uses TRBV6-5 and TRBJ2-7; 7 positions agree with TRBD1. Germline CDR1 reads MNHEY; CDR2 reads SVGAGI. The CDR3 totals 13 residues. CDR3 in amino acids: CVSSDRLAYEQYF. For the CDR3, the DNA is TGTGTCAGCTCGGACAGGTTAGCCTACGAGCAGTACTTC.

Comments on this clonotype: The junction departs from the called germline gene at one end, perhaps through a read error. The chain couples TRBV29-1 to TRBJ2-7; 8 nucleotides agree with TRBD2. CDR3 length equals 15 residues. Germline V gene lookup returns CDR1 SQVTM and CDR2 ANQGSEA. The CDR3 loop reads CRVVIRAGGPGEQYF. CDR3 sequence (DNA): TGCAGGGTTGTTATCCGGGCGGGAGGTCCTGGTGAGCAGTACTTC.

This chain links TRBV11-2 with TRBJ2-6; tentative D call: TRBD1 (5 bases). V was clipped by 1 base and J by 0 bases, with 16 bases between them. Germline values: CDR1 SGHAT, CDR2 FQNNGV. This CDR3 contains 19 residues. The DNA for the CDR3 is TGTGCCAGCAGCTTAGTACCAAAGAACAGGACCTCTGGGGCCAACGTCCTGACTTTC. Protein sequence: CASSLVPKNRTSGANVLTF.

CDR3 sequence reads: CANKQSEQFF. The CDR3 nucleotides are TGTGCCAACAAGCAAAGTGAGCAGTTCTTC. The chain is built from TRBV2 and TRBJ2-1; no clear D. Germline V gene lookup returns CDR1 SNHLY and CDR2 FYNNEI. The V and J ends lost 10 bases and 9 bases respectively, with 10 bases between them. This CDR3 is built from 10 residues.

With respect to this clonotype: The junction departs from germline at one end; a sequencing error may be responsible. V is TRBV11-2 and J is TRBJ2-3; the D is unclear. CDR3 length: 17 amino acids. Germline CDR1 reads SGHAT; CDR2 reads FQNNGV. For the CDR3, the DNA is TGTGGCAGCAGCTTAGTTCCCCCGTTGGATGGCGGAGATACGCAGTATTTT. Amino acids: CGSSLVPPLDGGDTQYF. Variable domain in full (rest from reference TRBV11-2 and TRBJ2-3): EAGVAQSPRYKIIEKRQSVAFWCNPISGHATLYWYQQILGQGPKLLIQFQNNGVVDDSQLPKDRFSAERLKGVDSTLKIQPAKLEDSAVYLCGSSLVPPLDGGDTQYFGPGTRLTVL.

The chain couples TRBV6-2 or TRBV6-3 to TRBJ2-1; TRBD2 matches at 7 bases. The junction had 12 bases not matched to a gene; V was cut back by 2 bases and J by 8 bases. Germline V gene sequence: CDR1 MNHEY, CDR2 SVGEGT. The CDR3 spans 16 residues. In nucleotides, the CDR3 is TGTGCCAGCAGTTACCCCGAGACTCGCGGGAGCTATGAGCAGTTCTTC. Translated: CASSYPETRGSYEQFF.

In the case of this clonotype: Germline is not matched at one junction end, which may reflect a read error. The chain employs TRBV6-5 and TRBJ2-3; 10 bases agree with TRBD2. The CDR3 consists of 14 residues. The germline gives CDR1 MNHEY, CDR2 SVGAGI. The CDR3 sequence: CARRTGTSADTQYF. CDR3 in DNA: TGTGCCAGAAGAACCGGGACTAGCGCAGATACACAGTATTTT.

Note on this clonotype: A single base separates this from a much larger clone, so it may be a read error. The J gene is TRBJ2-7, the V gene TRBV29-1; 10 bases align to TRBD1. Germline V gene lookup returns CDR1 SQVTM and CDR2 ANQGSEA. Trimming took 4 bases from V and 6 from J; bases not matched to a gene: 12. The CDR3 loop spans 15 amino acids. The CDR3 loop is CSVGGRGTGVREQYF. The CDR3 coding sequence is TGCAGCGTTGGGGGGCGAGGGACAGGGGTCCGCGAGCAGTACTTC.

This clonotype was detected only once. The conserved phenylalanine or tryptophan is not found at the CDR3 terminus, so this likely reflects a read error. The chain links TRBV30 to TRBJ1-2, with TRBD1 matching 8 bases. The CDR3 loop spans 13 amino acids. From germline, CDR1 is GTSNPN and CDR2 SVGIG (reference sequence). V lost 0 bases to trimming and J lost 5 bases; unmatched junction nucleotides: 2. The CDR3, as DNA: TGTGCCTGGAGTGTACAGGGGGGTTATGGCTACACCATT. Translated, it gives CAWSVQGGYGYTI.

On this clonotype itself: This may be a read error: a much more frequent sequence differs by one nucleotide. The V call is TRBV5-6, the J call TRBJ1-2; D call uncertain. This CDR3 comprises 13 residues. Germline V lookup: CDR1 SGHDT, CDR2 YYEEEE. V was shortened by 2 bases and J by 4 bases, with 9 bases between the two germline ends. DNA for the CDR3: TGTGCCAGCAGCTTTGGGGAAAGCTATGGCTACACCTTC. Protein sequence: CASSFGESYGYTF.

Turning to this clonotype: Since a much larger clone is just one base distant, this may be a read error. In nucleotides, the CDR3 is TGCAGTGCAAACTATGGGATGACAGGGCTACTGACTACAAATAAGCCCCAGCATTTT. Translation: CSANYGMTGLLTTNKPQHF. This sequence joins TRBV20-1 and TRBJ1-5; 7 bases agree with TRBD1. J was trimmed by 8 bases and V by 6 bases; bases with no gene match: 28. The CDR3 runs to 19 residues. Germline V lookup: CDR1 DFQATT, CDR2 SNEGSKA (reference sequence).

Details on this clonotype: This may stem from a read error, because a much larger clone lies one nucleotide away. V gene TRBV29-1 combines with J gene TRBJ2-7; no clear D. The CDR3 extends over 12 amino acids. From germline, CDR1 is SQVTM and CDR2 ANQGSEA. The CDR3 DNA reads TGCAACGTTGCGGAGAACTCCTACGAGCAGTACTTC. Translation: CNVAENSYEQYF.

Of note for this clonotype: This may stem from a read error, because a much larger clone lies one nucleotide away. V usage is TRBV30 and J usage is TRBJ1-6; 8 nucleotides align to TRBD1. Per germline, CDR1 GTSNPN and CDR2 SVGIG (reference sequence). The CDR3 consists of 15 residues. The CDR3 sequence: CAWSVLGQVNLPLHF. Written as DNA, the CDR3 is TGTGCCTGGAGTGTACTGGGACAGGTTAATTTACCCCTCCACTTT.

V and J are TRBV10-2 and TRBJ1-1; D unclear. Germline CDR1 reads WSHSY; CDR2 reads SAAADI. V lost 5 bases and J lost 6, with 7 bases in between. This CDR3 contains 11 residues. The CDR3 reads CASSFASEAFF. CDR3 sequence (DNA): TGCGCCAGCAGTTTCGCCTCTGAAGCTTTCTTT.

As for this clonotype: At one boundary the junction diverges from the germline segment, which might be a read error. The gene calls are TRBV11-2 and TRBJ2-5; no clear D gene. Per germline, CDR1 SGHAT and CDR2 FQNNGV. This CDR3 region has 15 residues. The CDR3 loop is CASSSDVSFEETQNF. In DNA, the CDR3 is TGTGCCAGCAGCTCGGATGTTTCTTTTGAGGAGACCCAGAACTTC.

As regards this clonotype: At one end, the junction sequence differs from germline, possibly due to a read error. V and J are TRBV12-3 or TRBV12-4 and TRBJ2-4, with TRBD2 as a possible D gene (5 bases). The CDR3 totals 13 residues. This CDR3 is CATWALAKTIQYF. For the CDR3, the DNA is TGTGCCACCTGGGCGCTAGCCAAAACCATTCAGTACTTC.

As concerns this clonotype: Given the absence of the conserved phenylalanine or tryptophan at the CDR3 end, a read error is likely. The J gene is TRBJ2-3, the V gene TRBV20-1; D is ambiguous. The V end was cut by 4 bases, the J end by 5 bases, with 19 bases between. This CDR3 comprises 15 residues. CDR1 DFQATT and CDR2 SNEGSKA come from the germline V gene (reference sequence). The CDR3 DNA is TGCAGTGCTAATAGGCAGGTGTTGGGCATAGATACGCAGTATTAT. Protein sequence: CSANRQVLGIDTQYY.

Points on this clonotype: Mismatch with germline at one junction end may stem from a read error. This chain links TRBV11-2 with TRBJ2-3, with unresolved D. The CDR3 spans 14 residues. Germline assignment: CDR1 SGHAT and CDR2 FQNNGV. The CDR3 sequence: CASSLNSITDTQYF. The CDR3 DNA sequence: TGTGCCAGCAGCTTAAACTCGATCACAGATACACAGTATTTT.

A remark on this clonotype: The final CDR3 position lacks the conserved phenylalanine or tryptophan, pointing to a likely read error. This chain uses TRBV20-1 with TRBJ2-3, with TRBD2 matching over 10 bases. The V and J ends lost 5 bases and 6 bases, in that order; junction bases with no gene match: 8. Germline V gives CDR1 DFQATT, CDR2 SNEGSKA (reference sequence). This CDR3 is 14 amino acids long. The CDR3 here is CSAELAGKTDTQYL. In DNA, the CDR3 is TGCAGTGCTGAACTAGCGGGGAAGACGGATACGCAGTATCTT.

This clonotype occurred once. At one end, the junction sequence differs from germline, possibly due to a read error. The V call is TRBV29-1, the J call TRBJ2-3, with TRBD1 matching over 8 bases. There are 15 residues in the CDR3. Germline assignment: CDR1 SQVTM and CDR2 ANQGSEA. Here the CDR3 reads CNVPPWTGLADTEYF. DNA for the CDR3: TGCAACGTACCCCCGTGGACAGGGCTCGCAGATACGGAGTATTTT.

As to this clonotype: Sequence at one end of the junction differs from germline and may be a read error. The V call is TRBV11-1, the J call TRBJ2-2; D ambiguous. Germline CDR1 reads SGHAT; CDR2 reads FQDESV (reference sequence). The length of the CDR3 is 16 residues. This CDR3 is CASSFYWARSTAELSF. For the CDR3, the DNA is TGTGCCAGCAGCTTCTACTGGGCGCGAAGCACCGCGGAGCTGTCTTTT.

This clonotype was picked up many times. The chain combines TRBV11-2 with TRBJ2-5; D gene ambiguous. V was clipped by 3 bases and J by 2 bases, with 7 bases between them. This CDR3 has 13 amino acids. From germline, CDR1 is SGHAT and CDR2 FQNNGV. In nucleotides, the CDR3 is TGTGCCAGCAGCTTCCGCCCTCAAGAGACCCAGTACTTC. Translation gives CASSFRPQETQYF.

This clonotype occurred a few times. This chain uses TRBV11-2 with TRBJ2-5, with D perhaps being TRBD1 or TRBD2 (5 bases each). This CDR3 region has 14 residues. Trimming left V 5 bases short and J 1 base short, with 11 bases between. Per germline, CDR1 SGHAT and CDR2 FQNNGV. CDR3 nucleotides: TGTGCCAGCAGCCCCAGGGACCTCCAAGAGACCCAGTACTTC. Translated, it gives CASSPRDLQETQYF.

The V and J genes are TRBV7-9 and TRBJ1-5; D is uncertain. V was cut by 4 bases and J by 5 bases, with 12 bases left in between. The CDR3 runs 14 residues. Germline CDR1 is SEHNR and CDR2 is FQNEAQ (reference sequence). This CDR3 is CASSWGNSDQPQHF. The CDR3 nucleotides are TGTGCCAGCAGCTGGGGAAATTCCGATCAGCCCCAGCATTTT.

The chain carries TRBV5-5 and TRBJ2-4, with 7 bases identical to TRBD2. The CDR3 is 17 residues long. Germline CDR1 and CDR2: SGHKS and YYEKEE (reference sequence). J gave up 6 bases and V 1 base, and 13 bases lay outside the gene matches. CDR3 amino acids: CASSLWPARGIGNIQYF. The CDR3 DNA reads TGTGCCAGCAGCTTGTGGCCTGCGCGGGGGATTGGAAACATTCAGTACTTC.

The genes are TRBV6-2 or TRBV6-3 and TRBJ2-1; 11 bases agree with TRBD2. Germline assignment: CDR1 MNHEY and CDR2 SVGEGT. The CDR3 is made up of 15 amino acids. Trimming removed 7 bases from V and 11 bases from J; junction bases left unmatched: 13. The CDR3 protein is CASTPGLAETNKQFF. The CDR3 nucleotides are TGTGCCAGCACCCCGGGACTAGCGGAGACAAATAAGCAGTTCTTC.

In the case of this clonotype: At one end the junction does not follow the germline gene, possibly because of a read error. The chain recombines TRBV12-3 or TRBV12-4 with TRBJ2-3, with D unclear. The CDR3 spans 13 residues. The CDR3: CTSSQEIVDTQYF. The DNA for the CDR3 is TGTACCAGCAGCCAGGAGATAGTAGATACGCAGTATTTT.